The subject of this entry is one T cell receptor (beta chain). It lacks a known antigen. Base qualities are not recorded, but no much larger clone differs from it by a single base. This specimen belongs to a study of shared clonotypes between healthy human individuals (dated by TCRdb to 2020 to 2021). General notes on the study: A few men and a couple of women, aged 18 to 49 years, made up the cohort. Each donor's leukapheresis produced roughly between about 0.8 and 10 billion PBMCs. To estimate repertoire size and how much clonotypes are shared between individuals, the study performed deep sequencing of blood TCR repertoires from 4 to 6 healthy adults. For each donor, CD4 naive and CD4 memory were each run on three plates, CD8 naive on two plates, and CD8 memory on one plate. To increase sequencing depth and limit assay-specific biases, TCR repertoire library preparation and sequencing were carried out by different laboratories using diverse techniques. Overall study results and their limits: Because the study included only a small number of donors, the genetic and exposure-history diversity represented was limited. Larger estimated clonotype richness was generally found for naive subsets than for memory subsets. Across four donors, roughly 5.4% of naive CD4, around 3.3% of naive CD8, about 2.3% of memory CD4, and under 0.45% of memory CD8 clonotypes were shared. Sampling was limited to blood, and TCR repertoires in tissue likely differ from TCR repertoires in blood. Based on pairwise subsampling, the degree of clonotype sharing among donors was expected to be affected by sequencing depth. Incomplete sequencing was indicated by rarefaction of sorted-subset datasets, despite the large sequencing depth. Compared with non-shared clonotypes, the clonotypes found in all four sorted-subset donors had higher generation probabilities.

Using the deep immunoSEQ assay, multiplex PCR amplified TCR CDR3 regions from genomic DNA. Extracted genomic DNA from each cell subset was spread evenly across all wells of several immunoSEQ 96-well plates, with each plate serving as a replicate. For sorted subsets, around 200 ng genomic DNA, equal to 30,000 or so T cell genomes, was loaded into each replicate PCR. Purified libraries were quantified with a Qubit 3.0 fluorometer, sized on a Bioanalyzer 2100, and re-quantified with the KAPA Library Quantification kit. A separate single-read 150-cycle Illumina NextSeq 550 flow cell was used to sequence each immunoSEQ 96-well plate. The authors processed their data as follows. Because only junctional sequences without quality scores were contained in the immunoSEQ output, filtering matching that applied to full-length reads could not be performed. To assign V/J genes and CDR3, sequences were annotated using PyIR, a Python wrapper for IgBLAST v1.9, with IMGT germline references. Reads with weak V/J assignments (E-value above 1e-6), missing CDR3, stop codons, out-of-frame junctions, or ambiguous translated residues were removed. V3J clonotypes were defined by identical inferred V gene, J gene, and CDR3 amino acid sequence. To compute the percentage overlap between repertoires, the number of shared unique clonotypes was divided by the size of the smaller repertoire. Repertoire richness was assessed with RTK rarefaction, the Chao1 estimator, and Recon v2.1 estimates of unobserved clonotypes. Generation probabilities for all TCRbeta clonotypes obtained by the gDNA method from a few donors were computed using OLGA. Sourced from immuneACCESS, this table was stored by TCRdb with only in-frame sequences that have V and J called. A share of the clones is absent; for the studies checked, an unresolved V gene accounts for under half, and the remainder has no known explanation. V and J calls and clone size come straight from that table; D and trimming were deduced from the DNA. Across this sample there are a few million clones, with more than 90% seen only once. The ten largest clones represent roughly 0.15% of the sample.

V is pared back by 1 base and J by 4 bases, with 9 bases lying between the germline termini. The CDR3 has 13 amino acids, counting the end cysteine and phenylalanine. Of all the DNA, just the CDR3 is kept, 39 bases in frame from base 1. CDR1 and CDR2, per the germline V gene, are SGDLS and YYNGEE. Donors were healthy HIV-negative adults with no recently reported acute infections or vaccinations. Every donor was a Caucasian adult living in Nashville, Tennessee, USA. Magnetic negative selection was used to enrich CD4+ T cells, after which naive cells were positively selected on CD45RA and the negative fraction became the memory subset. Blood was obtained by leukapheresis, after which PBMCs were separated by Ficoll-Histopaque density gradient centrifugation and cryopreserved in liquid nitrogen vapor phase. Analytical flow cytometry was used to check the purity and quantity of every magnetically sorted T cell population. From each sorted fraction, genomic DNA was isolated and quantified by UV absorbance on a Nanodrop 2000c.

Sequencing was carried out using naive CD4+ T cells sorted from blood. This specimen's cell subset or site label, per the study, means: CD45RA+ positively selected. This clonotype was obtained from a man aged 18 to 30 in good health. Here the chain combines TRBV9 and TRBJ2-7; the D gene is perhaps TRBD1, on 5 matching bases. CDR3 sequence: CASSVTDRYEQYF. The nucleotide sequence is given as TGTGCCAGCAGCGTAACAGACAGATACGAGCAGTACTTC. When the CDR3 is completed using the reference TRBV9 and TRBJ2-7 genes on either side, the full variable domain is DSGVTQTPKHLITATGQRVTLRCSPRSGDLSVYWYQQSLDQGLQFLIQYYNGEERAKGNILERFSAQQFPDLHSELNLSSLELGDSALYFCASSVTDRYEQYFGPGTRLTVT.